These 5 T cell receptor beta chains were sequenced from one sample in a study of blood T cell repertoires in COVID-19. Using immunoSEQ multiplex PCR, the repertoire was profiled, and TCRdb retains in-frame clones only, with some absent. The sample holds under 90,000 clones; roughly nine tenths are singletons and the top ten take roughly 5.7%. Sequencing was performed on peripheral blood. The receptors derive from a man in his fifties or sixties with acute or convalescent COVID-19.

The CDR3 region has the DNA TGCAGTGCTAGTCGCGGGGGCCCGTACAATGAGCAGTTCTTC. As protein: CSASRGGPYNEQFF. V and J are TRBV20-1 and TRBJ2-1; possible D gene TRBD2, 7 bases. This CDR3 contains 14 residues. From germline, CDR1 is DFQATT and CDR2 SNEGSKA (reference sequence). Trimming stripped 3 bases from V and 4 bases from J, with 13 bases between.

The chain carries TRBV6-2 or TRBV6-3 and TRBJ1-1; 9 bases match TRBD1. The V segment lost 5 bases and the J segment 3 bases; nucleotides outside the gene matches: 4. This CDR3 is 14 amino acids long. CDR1 is MNHEY and CDR2 is SVGEGT in the germline V gene. The CDR3 DNA follows: TGTGCCAGCAGTCACAGGGGGCGGGACACTGAAGCTTTCTTT. Translated: CASSHRGRDTEAFF.

The gene calls are TRBV21-1 and TRBJ2-7; the table's D call TRBD1 went unverified against the DNA. TRBV21-1 is tagged as a pseudogene. The CDR3 totals 13 residues. The CDR3 sequence is CARGRDRPYEQYF. CDR3 DNA: TGTGCCAGGGGTAGGGACAGACCATACGAGCAGTACTTC.

This sequence joins TRBV7-3 and TRBJ1-3; D is perhaps TRBD1 (5 bases). CDR3 length: 15 amino acids. V was cut by 5 bases and J by 4 bases, with 15 bases left in between. Germline V gene sequence: CDR1 SGHTA, CDR2 FQGTGA. This chain's CDR3 is CASSKEAGLGNTIYF. The CDR3, as DNA: TGTGCCAGCAGCAAAGAAGCAGGGTTGGGAAACACCATATATTTT.

The chain combines TRBV11-2 with TRBJ2-1, with a tentative D call TRBD2 (5 bases). Germline V gives CDR1 SGHAT, CDR2 FQNNGV. V lost 0 bases, J lost 8 bases, and 14 bases lay in between. The length of the CDR3 is 15 residues. Here the CDR3 reads CASSLDISAADEQFF. The CDR3 DNA reads TGTGCCAGCAGCTTAGATATCTCGGCAGCGGATGAGCAGTTCTTC.